The TCR beta chain under discussion was sequenced for a study of blood T cell repertoires in COVID-19. Measured with immunoSEQ multiplex PCR; TCRdb has only the in-frame clones, and not every one. The sample includes roughly 360,000 clones, roughly 90% of them seen just once. CDR3 length: 14 amino acids. Germline CDR1 MNHEY, CDR2 SMNVEV (reference sequence). The V gene lost 3 bases and the J gene lost 4 bases, with 9 bases spanning the gap. J is TRBJ2-2 and V is TRBV27; D uncertain. Sequences were obtained from PBMCs or T cells enriched from blood (not recorded which). This receptor was identified in a woman aged 25 to 39 with acute COVID-19. CDR3 coding DNA: TGTGCCAGCAGTTTTTACACAACCACCGGGGAGCTGTTTTTT. Translated, it gives CASSFYTTTGELFF.